Below are 8 T cell receptor beta chains sequenced from a single sample in a study of blood T cell repertoires in COVID-19 (dated by TCRdb to 2020 to 2021). Library preparation employed the immunoSEQ multiplex PCR assay. The source is immuneACCESS, and TCRdb retained only in-frame sequences with V and J called. Part of the clones is not carried over; for the studies checked, unresolved V genes explain less than half of this, and the remainder is unexplained. The sample has about 300,000 clones on record, 85% to 90% of them singletons. Of the sample, around 5.8% falls within the top ten clones. The sequenced material came from peripheral blood. These receptor sequences come from a woman in her forties or fifties with COVID-19, enrolled during active disease.

The rearrangement joins TRBV12-3 or TRBV12-4 to TRBJ2-7; D remains unclear. Trimming pared 0 bases from V and 10 bases from J, leaving 7 bases between. The CDR3 extends over 11 amino acids. As DNA, the CDR3 is TGTGCCAGCAGTTTAGCCCAGTCCCAGTACTTC. It yields the protein CASSLAQSQYF.

The chain combines TRBV6-4 with TRBJ1-1; TRBD1 matches 7 bases. V was clipped by 6 bases and J by 0 bases; unmatched bases: 16. Germline V CDR1 and CDR2: MRHNA, SNTAGT. The CDR3 loop spans 18 amino acids. CDR3 nucleotide sequence: TGTGCCAGCAGCGCGGGGACAGCAAGAAATCTCTTGAACACTGAAGCTTTCTTT. Translated, it gives CASSAGTARNLLNTEAFF.

Regarding this clone: This CDR3 is also generated by other DNA sequences in the sample. The chain recombines TRBV7-9 with TRBJ2-2; 8 nucleotides agree with TRBD2. V lost 1 base to trimming and J lost 4 bases; unmatched junction nucleotides: 2. The CDR3 is made up of 15 amino acids. CDR1 and CDR2 from the germline V gene are SEHNR and FQNEAQ (reference sequence). CDR3 nucleotide sequence: TGTGCCAGCAGCTTAGGGCTAGCGGGCACCGGGGAGCTGTTTTTT. This sequence encodes CASSLGLAGTGELFF.

The table lists this clone with a count of one. The gene calls are TRBV11-2 and TRBJ2-1; TRBD2 aligns across 7 bases. The CDR3 runs 16 residues. J was trimmed by 0 bases and V by 5 bases; bases with no gene match: 7. The germline V gene has CDR1 SGHAT and CDR2 FQNNGV. CDR3 DNA sequence: TGTGCCAGCAGCGGTAGCGGGCGTGGCTCCTACAATGAGCAGTTCTTC. This encodes CASSGSGRGSYNEQFF.

The chain joins TRBV2 to TRBJ1-4, with 8 nucleotides matching TRBD1. The CDR3 length is 14 residues. The ends lost 5 bases at V and 9 bases at J; junction bases unmatched: 8. Germline V CDR1 and CDR2: SNHLY, FYNNEI. This CDR3 reads CASSPGQGTKKLFF. The CDR3 bases are TGTGCCAGCAGTCCCGGACAGGGAACAAAAAAACTGTTTTTT.

The count of this clone is one. This sequence joins TRBV19 and TRBJ2-2; D remains ambiguous. The CDR3 is 15 amino acids. With 7 bases removed from V and 0 bases from J, the gap between germline ends came to 12 bases. CDR1 and CDR2 (germline): LNHDA, SQIVND (reference sequence). CDR3 loop: CASIPPYSNTGELFF. CDR3 sequence (DNA): TGTGCCAGTATCCCCCCCTATTCGAACACCGGGGAGCTGTTTTTT.

J is TRBJ1-4 and V is TRBV4-1; 9 positions agree with TRBD1. Trimming at V came to 1 base and at J to 0 bases, leaving 6 bases not matched to a gene. The CDR3 spans 18 residues. From germline, CDR1 is MGHRA and CDR2 YSYEKL. CDR3 sequence reads: CASSQVPGQGATNEKLFF. The CDR3 DNA reads as TGCGCCAGCAGCCAAGTCCCGGGACAGGGTGCAACTAATGAAAAACTGTTTTTT.

The V gene is TRBV6-5, the J gene TRBJ1-2; D is possibly TRBD1 (5 bases). The germline CDR1 and CDR2 sequences are MNHEY and SVGAGI. V was clipped by 4 bases and J by 3 bases, with 18 bases between them. The CDR3 spans 16 residues. CDR3 DNA: TGTGCCAGCAGTTCGGGGGACGTCTACCAGGACTATGGCTACACCTTC. As protein: CASSSGDVYQDYGYTF.